The next 15 T cell receptor beta chains were all read from a single sample in a study of blood T cell repertoires in COVID-19. Assay used: immunoSEQ multiplex PCR; TCRdb lists only in-frame clones, some missing. The table includes about 98,000 clones, about 80% detected once. The specimen was peripheral blood. All receptors come from a man aged 60-69 years with acute or convalescent COVID-19.

With regard to this clone: Distinct nucleotide sequences in the sample also encode this CDR3. CDR3 coding DNA: TGTGCCAGCAGCCGCGCCTTACAGGGAAACTATGGCTACACCTTC. It codes for CASSRALQGNYGYTF. This chain uses TRBV5-8 with TRBJ1-2, with D perhaps TRBD1 (6 bases). V lost 4 bases, J lost 2 bases, and 15 bases lay in between. There are 15 residues in the CDR3. Looked up from germline, CDR1 is SGHTS and CDR2 is YDEGEE.

V usage is TRBV7-2 and J usage is TRBJ1-4, with TRBD1 as a possible D gene (6 bases). The V end was cut by 1 base, the J end by 4 bases, with 10 bases between. The germline V gene has CDR1 SGHTA and CDR2 FQGNSA. CDR3 size: 15 residues. The CDR3 sequence: CASSLVAGDNEKLFF. CDR3 DNA: TGTGCCAGCAGCTTAGTGGCAGGGGATAATGAAAAACTGTTTTTT.

The J gene is TRBJ1-1, the V gene TRBV27; weak D call: TRBD1 (5 bases). Germline V gene lookup returns CDR1 MNHEY and CDR2 SMNVEV (reference sequence). CDR3 length: 13 amino acids. Trimming removed 6 bases at V and 1 base at J, with 9 bases between. DNA of the CDR3: TGTGCCAGCAGACCCCAGGGGAACACTGAAGCTTTCTTT. Translation gives CASRPQGNTEAFF.

V and J are TRBV12-3 or TRBV12-4 and TRBJ1-2; 9 nucleotides match TRBD1. The CDR3 has 13 residues. The junction had 4 bases not matched to a gene; V was cut back by 6 bases and J by 5 bases. The CDR3 DNA reads TGTGCCAGCAGCCGACAGGGGGATTATGGCTACACCTTC. It codes for CASSRQGDYGYTF.

V gene TRBV19 combines with J gene TRBJ2-2, with D perhaps TRBD2 (5 bases). Per the germline V gene, CDR1 is LNHDA and CDR2 is SQIVND (reference sequence). V dropped 3 bases and J dropped 0 bases, with 14 bases sitting between them. The CDR3 covers 17 residues. The CDR3 reads CASSIPRATTNTGELFF. CDR3 DNA: TGTGCCAGTAGTATCCCGCGGGCCACCACGAACACCGGGGAGCTGTTTTTT.

The chain has TRBV7-6 and TRBJ1-5, with D hard to call. The germline CDR1 and CDR2 sequences are SGHVS and FNYEAQ. Trimming removed 0 bases from V and 6 bases from J, with 18 bases in between. This CDR3 has 17 amino acids. CDR3 in DNA: TGTGCCAGCAGCTTAGCAAGTCAGATCGGAGGGTCTCAGCCCCAGCATTTT. Protein sequence: CASSLASQIGGSQPQHF.

The chain couples TRBV27 to TRBJ1-1; D unresolved. V dropped 2 bases and J dropped 1 base, with 8 bases sitting between them. Germline CDR1 and CDR2: MNHEY and SMNVEV (reference sequence). The CDR3 loop spans 14 amino acids. The CDR3 coding sequence is TGTGCCAGCAGTTTAAAAGAGGGGAACACTGAAGCTTTCTTT. Its protein product is CASSLKEGNTEAFF.

This clone was seen a handful of times. This chain connects TRBV2 to TRBJ1-1; maybe TRBD1 (6 bases). V lost 2 bases, J lost 0 bases, and 10 bases lay in between. CDR3 length: 15 amino acids. Germline CDR1 is SNHLY and CDR2 is FYNNEI. Here the CDR3 reads CASSEQGLMNTEAFF. The CDR3 coding sequence is TGTGCCAGCAGTGAACAGGGGTTAATGAACACTGAAGCTTTCTTT. The whole variable domain, remainder taken from reference TRBV2 and TRBJ1-1, is EPEVTQTPSHQVTQMGQEVILRCVPISNHLYFYWYRQILGQKVEFLVSFYNNEISEKSEIFDDQFSVERPDGSNFTLKIRSTKLEDSAMYFCASSEQGLMNTEAFFGQGTRLTVV.

The genes are TRBV11-3 and TRBJ1-6; D uncertain. This CDR3 comprises 13 residues. V was clipped by 7 bases and J by 11 bases, with 15 bases between them. Per the germline V gene, CDR1 is SGHNT and CDR2 is YENEEA. CDR3 bases: TGTGCCAGCACCCAGCGGAGAGGCGCACCCCTCCACTTT. Translating it yields CASTQRRGAPLHF.

V gene TRBV11-3 combines with J gene TRBJ1-4; D remains ambiguous. Trimming cost V 6 bases and J 7 bases, with 15 bases left between them. Germline V gives CDR1 SGHNT, CDR2 YENEEA. This CDR3 is 14 amino acids long. The CDR3 DNA is TGTGCCAGCAGTCCTGAGCTGGCGGGTGAAAAACTGTTTTTT. This encodes CASSPELAGEKLFF.

This chain links TRBV11-3 with TRBJ1-1, with 7 bases that match TRBD1. CDR3 size: 15 residues. Germline V gives CDR1 SGHNT, CDR2 YENEEA. V lost 0 bases, J lost 4 bases, and 5 bases stayed unmatched. CDR3 sequence (DNA): TGTGCCAGCAGCTTAGATCCGGGACAGCGCACTGAAGCTTTCTTT. Translation gives CASSLDPGQRTEAFF.

J is TRBJ2-6 and V is TRBV19, with TRBD1 matching 7 bases. This CDR3 comprises 17 residues. Germline CDR1 reads LNHDA; CDR2 reads SQIVND (reference sequence). Trimming removed 4 bases from V and 2 bases from J; junction bases left unmatched: 8. Written as DNA, the CDR3 is TGTGCCAGTAGTACAGGGGGTATAGACGCTGGGGCCAACGTCCTGACTTTC. Amino acids: CASSTGGIDAGANVLTF.

This clone was seen only once. The chain employs TRBV19 and TRBJ1-1, with 8 bases lining up with TRBD1. V was clipped by 4 bases and J by 8 bases; unmatched bases: 9. CDR3 length equals 14 residues. CDR1 and CDR2 (germline): LNHDA, SQIVND (reference sequence). The CDR3 is CASSSRTGLSEAFF. CDR3 sequence (DNA): TGTGCCAGTAGTAGTCGGACAGGGTTGTCGGAAGCTTTCTTT.

The CDR3 protein is CASSTYRTAAFF. As DNA, the CDR3 is TGTGCCAGCAGCACTTACAGGACCGCAGCTTTCTTT. The V and J genes are TRBV12-3 or TRBV12-4 and TRBJ1-1, with D perhaps TRBD1 (5 bases). V shed 6 bases and J shed 10 bases, with 15 bases lying between them. There are 12 residues in the CDR3.

This chain connects TRBV24-1 to TRBJ1-4, with 9 bases fitting TRBD1. Germline values: CDR1 KGHDR, CDR2 SFDVKD. After removal of 4 bases from V and 7 bases from J, the junction contained 6 bases not matched to a gene. CDR3 size: 15 residues. In nucleotides, the CDR3 is TGTGCCACCAGTGAAGGGGGACAGGGATCTGAAAAACTGTTTTTT. Translated, it gives CATSEGGQGSEKLFF.